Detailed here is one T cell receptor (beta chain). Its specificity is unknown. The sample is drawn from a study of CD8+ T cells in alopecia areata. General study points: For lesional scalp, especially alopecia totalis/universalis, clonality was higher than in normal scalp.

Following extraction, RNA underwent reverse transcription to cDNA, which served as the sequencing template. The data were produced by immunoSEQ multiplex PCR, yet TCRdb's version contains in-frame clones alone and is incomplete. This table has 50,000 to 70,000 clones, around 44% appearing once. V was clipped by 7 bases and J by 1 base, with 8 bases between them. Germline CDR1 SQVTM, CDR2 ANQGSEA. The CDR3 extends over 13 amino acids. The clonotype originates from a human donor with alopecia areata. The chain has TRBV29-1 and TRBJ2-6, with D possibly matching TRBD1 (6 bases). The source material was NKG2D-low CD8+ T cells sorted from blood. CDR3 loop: CSAGQSGANVLTF. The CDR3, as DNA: TGCAGCGCTGGACAGTCTGGGGCCAACGTCCTGACTTTC.